This T cell receptor (beta chain) was sequenced for a study of CD8 T cells in Susac syndrome (dated by TCRdb to between 2018 and 2021). About the investigation overall: Whether CD8+ T cell activation and differentiation in Susac syndrome was antigen driven was tested using repertoire sequencing. The study compared CD8+ T cell repertoire clonality among roughly eleven healthy donors, 14 Susac syndrome patients and about 16 multiple sclerosis patients. Study-wide conclusions, independent of this receptor: The TCR sequencing and HLA analysis was acknowledged to have included a relatively small number of individuals.

Remarks on this clonotype: Its antigen is not yet known. No quality values exist for individual bases; no much larger clone is one base distant.

The germline V gene (reference sequence) sets CDR1 to PRHDT and CDR2 to FYEKMQ. The germline V end is reduced by 5 bases and the J end by 2 bases; junction bases left unmatched: 19. Including the terminal cysteine and phenylalanine, the CDR3 comprises 20 residues. Here the CDR3 DNA is all that survives: 60 bases in frame from base 1. RNA was extracted using the RNeasy kit, and roughly 0.5 to 1 microgram was reverse transcribed with random hexamers. The immunoSEQ multiplex PCR assay, which covers 54 Vbeta and 13 Jbeta segments, was used to amplify TCR beta CDR3 regions. PCR amplification bias was corrected by using a synthetic template baseline for primer optimization and computational correction. As for the original processing: Reads were annotated to V, D and J genes according to IMGT and were analyzed with immunoSEQ Analyzer, with only productive sequences retained. Clonality was calculated as one minus the Shannon entropy normalized by log2 of the number of productive unique sequences. For each patient and control, public and private clones were evaluated within the 100 most prevalent clones. Clones were defined as Susac-specific if absent from the healthy and MS cohorts, from 1052 published viral clones and from other ImmuneACCESS disease sequences. In-frame beta chains were kept once TCRdb had trimmed the public reads at Q25 with fastp and called clones with MiXCR. Rows with one shared CDR3 protein collapse into an entry with the most common genes and DNA. TCRdb's processing, not the authors', yielded these V and J calls. The sample table lists 20,000 to 25,000 distinct CDR3 sequences, approximately 93% of them with a count of one. Approximately 0.25% of the sample rests with the top ten.

Peripheral blood CD8+ and CD4+ T cells from healthy donors, Susac syndrome patients and multiple sclerosis patients were profiled using high-throughput TCR beta sequencing. The healthy donors served as controls matched for age and sex. CD8+ TEMRA cells were enriched by FACS, while bulk CD8+ and CD4+ T cells were purified by magnetic negative isolation. Blood was drawn into EDTA tubes, processed within 24 hours, and PBMCs were isolated by density gradient centrifugation. PBMCs intended for TCR sequencing were cryopreserved in liquid nitrogen and thawed later in a water bath at 37 degrees C. Purity of sorted or isolated CD4+, CD8+ and CD8+ TEMRA cells was at least 90%.

Sequencing used CD8+ T cells from PBMCs. The source of this sequence is a human donor in good health. The chain is made from TRBV13 and TRBJ2-3; a stretch of 10 junction bases matches TRBD2. The DNA reads TGTGCCAGCAGCCCCACGACCAGCGGGGGGGGGATGCAGGACACAGATACGCAGTATTTT. This is translated as CASSPTTSGGGMQDTDTQYF.